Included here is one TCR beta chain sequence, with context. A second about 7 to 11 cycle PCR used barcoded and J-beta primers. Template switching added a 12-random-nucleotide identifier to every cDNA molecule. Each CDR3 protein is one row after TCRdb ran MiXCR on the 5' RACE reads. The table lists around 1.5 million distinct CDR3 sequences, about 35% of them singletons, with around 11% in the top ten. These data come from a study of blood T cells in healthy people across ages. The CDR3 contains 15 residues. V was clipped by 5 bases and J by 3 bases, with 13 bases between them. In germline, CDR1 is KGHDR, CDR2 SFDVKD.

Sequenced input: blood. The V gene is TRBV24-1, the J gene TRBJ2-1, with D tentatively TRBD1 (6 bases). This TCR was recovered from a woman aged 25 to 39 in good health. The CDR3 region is CATSGGSGDYNEQFF. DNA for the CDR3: TGTGCCACCAGTGGTGGGTCAGGGGACTACAATGAGCAGTTCTTC.